This is a list of T cell receptor beta chains from one sample in a study of blood T cell repertoires in COVID-19. The data were produced by immunoSEQ multiplex PCR, yet TCRdb's version contains in-frame clones alone and is incomplete. The sample has about 240,000 clones, approximately 86% seen once. Source material: PBMCs or T cells enriched from blood (not recorded which). All receptors come from a woman aged 25 to 39 with acute COVID-19. Both conserved end residues are part of each CDR3. A D gene is named only where the DNA matches it firmly. Size values are once, few and many counts, or a class for expanded clones, and some rows have none.

clone_size	j_call	v_call	d_call	cdr3_nt	cdr3_aa
.	TRBJ2-5	TRBV5-4	.	TGTGCCAGCAGCTTGGACAATCCACCCCAGTACTTC	CASSLDNPPQYF
.	TRBJ1-2	TRBV27	TRBD1	TGTGCCAGCAGTTTATCTCTGACAGGGAACTATGGCTACACCTTC	CASSLSLTGNYGYTF
.	TRBJ2-5	TRBV6-1	.	TGTGCCAGCAGTGCCTCGGCGGCATCTCGCCAAGAGACCCAGTACTTC	CASSASAASRQETQYF
once	TRBJ2-2	TRBV5-4	TRBD2	TGTGCCAGCAGCTTCCTGACTAGCGGGGGGACCGGGGAGCTGTTTTTT	CASSFLTSGGTGELFF
.	TRBJ1-2	TRBV6-5	TRBD1	TGTGCCAGCAGTTACGGTCCCGGACAGGGTAGGAATGGCTACACCTTC	CASSYGPGQGRNGYTF
.	TRBJ1-3	TRBV4-3	.	TGCGCCAGCAGTCATCTTCAGGGGTCTGGAAACACCATATATTTT	CASSHLQGSGNTIYF
.	TRBJ2-7	TRBV6-2/TRBV6-3	TRBD1	TGTGCCAGCAGTGACGGGACAGGGTGGTACGAGCAGTACTTC	CASSDGTGWYEQYF
.	TRBJ2-7	TRBV5-4	TRBD1	TGTGCCAGCAGCTCGGACAGGGGCACTCCCTACGAGCAGTACTTC	CASSSDRGTPYEQYF
.	TRBJ1-2	TRBV10-2	TRBD1	TGCGCCAGCAGTGTTTCGACAGGGGGTATTGGCTACACCTTC	CASSVSTGGIGYTF
.	TRBJ1-4	TRBV7-9	.	TGTGCCAGCAGCTTAACGTACGGGACATCAAATGAAAAACTGTTTTTT	CASSLTYGTSNEKLFF
.	TRBJ1-1	TRBV7-2	TRBD1	TGTGCCAGCAGCTCAGGCCCAAGTGGGACAGGGAGGACTGAAGCTTTCTTT	CASSSGPSGTGRTEAFF
.	TRBJ1-2	TRBV9	TRBD1	TGTGCCAGCAGCATCCCGCGGGGACAGGGGGACTATGGCTACACCTTC	CASSIPRGQGDYGYTF
many	TRBJ1-4	TRBV9	.	TGTGCCAGCAGCGTAGCTACAGGAGAGAATGAAAAACTGTTTTTT	CASSVATGENEKLFF
.	TRBJ2-1	TRBV3-1/TRBV3-2	TRBD2	TGTGCCAGCAGCCAACTACTAGCGGGGTCCGGGGAGCAGTTCTTC	CASSQLLAGSGEQFF
few	TRBJ1-2	TRBV11-2	.	TGTGCCAGCAGCCCAGGGATGGGTGGCTACACCTTC	CASSPGMGGYTF
.	TRBJ2-2	TRBV29-1	.	TGCAGCGCTCGGACACAGCAGAACACCGGGGAGCTGTTTTTT	CSARTQQNTGELFF
.	TRBJ1-1	TRBV5-1	TRBD1	TGCGCCAGCAGCTCGACAGGGACGCGGACTGAAGCTTTCTTT	CASSSTGTRTEAFF
.	TRBJ1-3	TRBV11-3	.	TGTGCCAGCACGGGCTCTGGAAACACCATATATTTT	CASTGSGNTIYF
.	TRBJ1-2	TRBV29-1	.	TGCAGCGTGGCCAGGGTGGACGACTATGGCTACACCTTC	CSVARVDDYGYTF
.	TRBJ2-7	TRBV7-2	.	TGTGCCAGCAGCTTACGCCCGGGACAAGATTACGAGCAGTACTTC	CASSLRPGQDYEQYF
once	TRBJ1-2	TRBV29-1	.	TGCAGCGTTGTGGGGGACAATAGCGTCTATGGCTACACCTTC	CSVVGDNSVYGYTF
.	TRBJ2-1	TRBV7-2	TRBD1	TGTGCCAGCAGCTTCGGGACAGGGGCCAGCAATGAGCAGTTCTTC	CASSFGTGASNEQFF
.	TRBJ2-3	TRBV15	TRBD2	TGTGCCACCAGCAGAGTGCCGGGGGGGCCTCCAGATACGCAGTATTTT	CATSRVPGGPPDTQYF
.	TRBJ1-5	TRBV6-2/TRBV6-3	TRBD1	TGTGCCAGCAGTCCGATCGACAGGGATAATCAGCCCCAGCATTTT	CASSPIDRDNQPQHF
.	TRBJ1-5	TRBV7-2	.	TGTGCCAGCAGCTTAGTGGGTCCCGGGATTCGGTCCCAGCATTTT	CASSLVGPGIRSQHF
.	TRBJ2-3	TRBV10-3	.	TGTGCCACCTCTTGGGACACTAACACAGATACGCAGTATTTT	CATSWDTNTDTQYF
.	TRBJ2-3	TRBV4-2	TRBD2	TGTGCCAGCAGCCAAGACCCAACAGCGGGGGGGGACTCAGATACGCAGTATTTT	CASSQDPTAGGDSDTQYF
.	TRBJ2-1	TRBV7-2	.	TGTGCCAGCAGCCCCCCACCCGGGTCCAGCTCCTACAATGAGCAGTTCTTC	CASSPPPGSSSYNEQFF
.	TRBJ1-5	TRBV19	.	TGTGCCAGTTCCACAGAGCCCTTGGGGCCCCAGCATTTT	CASSTEPLGPQHF
.	TRBJ1-2	TRBV29-1	TRBD1	TGCAGCGTCGGGGACAGGGTGAACTATGGCTACACCTTC	CSVGDRVNYGYTF
.	TRBJ1-5	TRBV12-5	.	TGTGCTAGTGCCCACGGGCAGGGAGGTAGCAATCAGCCCCAGCATTTT	CASAHGQGGSNQPQHF
.	TRBJ2-2	TRBV5-4	TRBD1	TGTGCCAGCAGCCTACCGGGACAGGGTTTGCCCACCGGGGAGCTGTTTTTT	CASSLPGQGLPTGELFF
.	TRBJ2-3	TRBV3-1/TRBV3-2	TRBD2	TGTGCCAGCAGCCTTAATCTAGCGGGGGGGCCGGATACGCAGTATTTT	CASSLNLAGGPDTQYF
.	TRBJ1-2	TRBV6-5	TRBD1	TGTGCCAGCAGCCTTACGGGACAGCTTGGCTACACCTTC	CASSLTGQLGYTF
.	TRBJ2-2	TRBV2	TRBD2	TGTGCCAGCAGTGATAGGACGGGGGGGCTCACCGGGGAGCTGTTTTTT	CASSDRTGGLTGELFF
.	TRBJ2-1	TRBV6-5	TRBD1	TGTGCCAGCAGGAGGGGACAGGTCTACAATGAGCAGTTCTTC	CASRRGQVYNEQFF
.	TRBJ1-5	TRBV5-1	TRBD1	TGCGCCAGCAGCAGGGGACAGGGGGGAGGCAATCAGCCCCAGCATTTT	CASSRGQGGGNQPQHF
.	TRBJ1-2	TRBV19	TRBD1	TGTGCCAGTAGTAGGACAGGATTCTATGGCTACACCTTC	CASSRTGFYGYTF
.	TRBJ1-5	TRBV18	.	TGTGCCAGCTCACCAGAACAGGGTAGCAATCAGCCCCAGCATTTT	CASSPEQGSNQPQHF
.	TRBJ1-2	TRBV5-4	TRBD1	TGTGCCAGCAGCTGGAAACAGGGGTACAACTATGGCTACACCTTC	CASSWKQGYNYGYTF
.	TRBJ1-5	TRBV6-2/TRBV6-3	TRBD1	TGTGCCAGCAGTAAACAGGGGGCGATTCAGCCCCAGCATTTT	CASSKQGAIQPQHF
.	TRBJ2-3	TRBV4-1	.	TGCGCCAGCAGCCAAGCCCTTGGGACTTCTAGCACAGATACGCAGTATTTT	CASSQALGTSSTDTQYF
once	TRBJ1-1	TRBV2	.	TGTGCCAGCAGTATTAACAGGCTCATGAACACTGAAGCTTTCTTT	CASSINRLMNTEAFF